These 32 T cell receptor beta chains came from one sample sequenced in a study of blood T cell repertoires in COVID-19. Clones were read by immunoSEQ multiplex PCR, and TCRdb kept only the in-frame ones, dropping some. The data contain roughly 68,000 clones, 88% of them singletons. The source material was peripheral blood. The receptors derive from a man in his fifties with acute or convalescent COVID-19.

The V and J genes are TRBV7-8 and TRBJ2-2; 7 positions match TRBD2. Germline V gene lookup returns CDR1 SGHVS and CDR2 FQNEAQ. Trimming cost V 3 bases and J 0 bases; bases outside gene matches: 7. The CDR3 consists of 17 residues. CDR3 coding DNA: TGTGCCAGCAGCTTGCGTTCGGCGGGGGCGAACACCGGGGAGCTGTTTTTT. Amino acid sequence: CASSLRSAGANTGELFF.

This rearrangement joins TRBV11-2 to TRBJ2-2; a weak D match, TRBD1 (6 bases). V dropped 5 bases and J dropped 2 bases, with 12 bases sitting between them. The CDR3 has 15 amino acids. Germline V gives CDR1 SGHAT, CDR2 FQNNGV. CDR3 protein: CASSPGVLNTGELFF. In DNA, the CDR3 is TGTGCCAGCAGCCCAGGGGTCCTCAACACCGGGGAGCTGTTTTTT.

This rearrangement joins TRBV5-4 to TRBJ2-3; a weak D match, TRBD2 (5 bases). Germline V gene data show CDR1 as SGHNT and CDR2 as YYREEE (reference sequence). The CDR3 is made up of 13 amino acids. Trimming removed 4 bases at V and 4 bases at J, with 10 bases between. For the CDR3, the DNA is TGTGCCAGCAGCCCGACTAAGGCAGATACGCAGTATTTT. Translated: CASSPTKADTQYF.

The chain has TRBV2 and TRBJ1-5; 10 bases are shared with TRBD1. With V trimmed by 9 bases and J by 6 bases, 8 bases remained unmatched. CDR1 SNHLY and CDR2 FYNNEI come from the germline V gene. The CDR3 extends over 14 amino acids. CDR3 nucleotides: TGTGCCAGTAGGGGACAGGGGTCCGTTCAGCCCCAGCATTTT. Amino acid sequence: CASRGQGSVQPQHF. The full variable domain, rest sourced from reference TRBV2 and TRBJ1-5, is EPEVTQTPSHQVTQMGQEVILRCVPISNHLYFYWYRQILGQKVEFLVSFYNNEISEKSEIFDDQFSVERPDGSNFTLKIRSTKLEDSAMYFCASRGQGSVQPQHFGDGTRLSIL.

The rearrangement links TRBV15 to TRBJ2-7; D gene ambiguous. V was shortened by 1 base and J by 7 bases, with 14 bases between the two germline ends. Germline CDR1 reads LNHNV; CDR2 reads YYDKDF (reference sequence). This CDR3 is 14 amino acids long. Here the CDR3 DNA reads TGTGCCACCAGCAGAGGATTCCAGCGCCAGGAGCAGTACTTC. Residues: CATSRGFQRQEQYF.

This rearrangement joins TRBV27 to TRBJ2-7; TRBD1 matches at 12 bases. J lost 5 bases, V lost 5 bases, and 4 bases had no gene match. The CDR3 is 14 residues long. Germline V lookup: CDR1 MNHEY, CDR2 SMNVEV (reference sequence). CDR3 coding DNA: TGTGCCAGCAGTGGGACAGGGGGCATGCACGAGCAGTACTTC. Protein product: CASSGTGGMHEQYF.

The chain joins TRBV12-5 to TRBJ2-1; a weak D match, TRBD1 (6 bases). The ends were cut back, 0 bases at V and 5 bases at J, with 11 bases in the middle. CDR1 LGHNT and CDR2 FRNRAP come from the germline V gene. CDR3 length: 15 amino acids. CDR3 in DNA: TGTGCTAGTGGTTTGGTACTTAACAGGGACAATGAGCAGTTCTTC. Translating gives CASGLVLNRDNEQFF.

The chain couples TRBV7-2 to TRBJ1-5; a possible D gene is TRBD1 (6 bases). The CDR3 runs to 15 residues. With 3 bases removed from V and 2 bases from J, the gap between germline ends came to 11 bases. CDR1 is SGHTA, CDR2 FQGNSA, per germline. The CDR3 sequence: CASSFQGNRNQPQHF. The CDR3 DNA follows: TGTGCCAGCAGCTTTCAGGGGAATCGCAATCAGCCCCAGCATTTT.

CDR3 loop: CASSRPQKRGSVDRADTQYF. In DNA, the CDR3 is TGTGCCAGCAGCCGCCCACAAAAACGAGGGTCTGTAGACCGGGCAGATACGCAGTATTTT. The V and J genes are TRBV3-1 (or the pseudogene TRBV3-2) and TRBJ2-3, with D tentatively TRBD2 (5 bases). CDR1 is LGHDT, CDR2 YNNKEL, per germline (reference sequence). The V gene lost 4 bases and the J gene lost 4 bases, with 30 bases spanning the gap. The CDR3 consists of 20 residues.

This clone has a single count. CDR3 bases: TGTGCCAGCAGCCTACCCCAGGGCGAGCAGTACTTC. Translated, it gives CASSLPQGEQYF. The chain recombines TRBV27 with TRBJ2-7, with a possible D match to TRBD1 (5 bases). Germline CDR1 is MNHEY and CDR2 is SMNVEV (reference sequence). This CDR3 contains 12 residues. V dropped 6 bases and J dropped 6 bases, with 12 bases sitting between them.

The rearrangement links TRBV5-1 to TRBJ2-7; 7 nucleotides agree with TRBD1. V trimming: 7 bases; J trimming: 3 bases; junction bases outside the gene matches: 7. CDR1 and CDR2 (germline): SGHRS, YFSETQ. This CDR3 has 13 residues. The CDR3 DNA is TGCGCCAGCCGCCCGACAGGGTTCTACGAGCAGTACTTC. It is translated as CASRPTGFYEQYF.

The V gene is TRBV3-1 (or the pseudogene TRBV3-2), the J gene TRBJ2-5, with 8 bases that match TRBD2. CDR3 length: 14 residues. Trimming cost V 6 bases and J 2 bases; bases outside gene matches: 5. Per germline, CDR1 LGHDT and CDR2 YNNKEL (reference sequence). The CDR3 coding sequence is TGTGCCAGCAGTCCCGGGACTAGGCAAGAGACCCAGTACTTC. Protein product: CASSPGTRQETQYF.

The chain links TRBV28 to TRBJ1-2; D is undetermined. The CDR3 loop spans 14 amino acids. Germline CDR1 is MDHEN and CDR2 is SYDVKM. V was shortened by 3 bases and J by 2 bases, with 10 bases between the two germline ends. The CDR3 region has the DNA TGTGCCAGCAGTTTCTTAGTAGAGAACTATGGCTACACCTTC. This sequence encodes CASSFLVENYGYTF.

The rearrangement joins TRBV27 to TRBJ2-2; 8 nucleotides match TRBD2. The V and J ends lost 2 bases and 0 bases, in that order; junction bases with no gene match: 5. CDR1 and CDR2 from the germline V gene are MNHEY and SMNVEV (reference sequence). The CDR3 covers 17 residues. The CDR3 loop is CASSLGGGRTNTGELFF. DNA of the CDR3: TGTGCCAGCAGTTTAGGCGGGGGGAGGACGAACACCGGGGAGCTGTTTTTT.

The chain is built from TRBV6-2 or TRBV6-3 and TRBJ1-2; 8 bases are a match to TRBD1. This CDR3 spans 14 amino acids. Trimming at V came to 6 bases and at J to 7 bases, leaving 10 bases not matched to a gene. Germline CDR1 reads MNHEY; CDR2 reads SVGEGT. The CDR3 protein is CASSPGRDRRGYTF. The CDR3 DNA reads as TGTGCCAGCAGCCCTGGTAGGGACAGGCGTGGCTACACCTTC.

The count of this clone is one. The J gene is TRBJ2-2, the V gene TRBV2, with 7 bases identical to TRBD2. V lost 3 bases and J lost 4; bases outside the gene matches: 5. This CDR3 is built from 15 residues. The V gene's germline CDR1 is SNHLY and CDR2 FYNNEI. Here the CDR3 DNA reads TGTGCCAGCAGTGATTCTTGGGGGGGCACCGGGGAGCTGTTTTTT. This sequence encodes CASSDSWGGTGELFF. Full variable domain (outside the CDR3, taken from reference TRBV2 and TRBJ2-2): EPEVTQTPSHQVTQMGQEVILRCVPISNHLYFYWYRQILGQKVEFLVSFYNNEISEKSEIFDDQFSVERPDGSNFTLKIRSTKLEDSAMYFCASSDSWGGTGELFFGEGSRLTVL.

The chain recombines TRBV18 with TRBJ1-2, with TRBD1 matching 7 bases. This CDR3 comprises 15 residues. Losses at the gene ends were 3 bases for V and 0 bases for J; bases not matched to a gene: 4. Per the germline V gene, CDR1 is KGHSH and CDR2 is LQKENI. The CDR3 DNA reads TGTGCCAGCTCACCCCCTGGGACAGCTAACTATGGCTACACCTTC. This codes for CASSPPGTANYGYTF. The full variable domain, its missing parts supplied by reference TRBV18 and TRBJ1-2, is NAGVMQNPRHLVRRRGQEARLRCSPMKGHSHVYWYRQLPEEGLKFMVYLQKENIIDESGMPKERFSAEFPKEGPSILRIQQVVRGDSAAYFCASSPPGTANYGYTFGSGTRLTVV.

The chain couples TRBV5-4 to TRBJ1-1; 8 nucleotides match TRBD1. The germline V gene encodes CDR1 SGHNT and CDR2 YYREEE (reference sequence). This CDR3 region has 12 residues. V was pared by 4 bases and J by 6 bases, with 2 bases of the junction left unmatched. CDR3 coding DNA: TGTGCCAGCAGCGGACAGGGATCTGAAGCTTTCTTT. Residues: CASSGQGSEAFF.

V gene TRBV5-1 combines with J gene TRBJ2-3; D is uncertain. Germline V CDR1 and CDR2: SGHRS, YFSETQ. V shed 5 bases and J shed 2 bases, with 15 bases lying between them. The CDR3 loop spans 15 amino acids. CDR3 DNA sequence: TGCGCCAGCAGACCTTGGCAGGAACTCACAGATACGCAGTATTTT. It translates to CASRPWQELTDTQYF.

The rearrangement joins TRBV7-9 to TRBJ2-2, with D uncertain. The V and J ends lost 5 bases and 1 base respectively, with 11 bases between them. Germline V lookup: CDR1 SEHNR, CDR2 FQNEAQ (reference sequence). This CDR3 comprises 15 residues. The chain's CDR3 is CASSPPLGNTGELFF. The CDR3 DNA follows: TGTGCCAGCAGCCCCCCCCTAGGGAACACCGGGGAGCTGTTTTTT. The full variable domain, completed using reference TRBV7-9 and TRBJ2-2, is DTGVSQNPRHKITKRGQNVTFRCDPISEHNRLYWYRQTLGQGPEFLTYFQNEAQLEKSRLLSDRFSAERPKGSFSTLEIQRTEQGDSAMYLCASSPPLGNTGELFFGEGSRLTVL.

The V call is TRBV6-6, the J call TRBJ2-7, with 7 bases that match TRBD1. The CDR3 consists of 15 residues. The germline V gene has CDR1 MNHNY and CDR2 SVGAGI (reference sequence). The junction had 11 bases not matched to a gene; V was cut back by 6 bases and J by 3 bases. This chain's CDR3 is CASSRDSLGNYEQYF. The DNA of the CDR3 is TGTGCCAGCAGCCGGGACAGTCTGGGAAACTACGAGCAGTACTTC.

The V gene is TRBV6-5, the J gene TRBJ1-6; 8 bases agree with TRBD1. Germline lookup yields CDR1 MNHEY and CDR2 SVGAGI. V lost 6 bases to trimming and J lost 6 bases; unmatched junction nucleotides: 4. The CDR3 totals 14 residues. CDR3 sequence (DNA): TGTGCCAGCAGACCACAGGGGGTTAATTCACCCCTCCACTTT. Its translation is CASRPQGVNSPLHF.

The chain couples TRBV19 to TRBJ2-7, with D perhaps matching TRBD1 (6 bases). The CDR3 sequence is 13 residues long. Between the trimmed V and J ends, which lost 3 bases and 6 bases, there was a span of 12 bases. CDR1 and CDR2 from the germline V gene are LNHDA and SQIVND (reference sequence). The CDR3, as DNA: TGTGCCAGTAGTATTGGGGCAGGGGTCGAGCAGTACTTC. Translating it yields CASSIGAGVEQYF.

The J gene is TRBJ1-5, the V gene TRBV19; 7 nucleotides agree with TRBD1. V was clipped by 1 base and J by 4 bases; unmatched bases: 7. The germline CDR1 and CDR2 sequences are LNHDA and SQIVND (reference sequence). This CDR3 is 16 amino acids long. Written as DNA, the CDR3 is TGTGCCAGTAGTATAGTGGCCAGGGGGAATAATCAGCCCCAGCATTTT. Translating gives CASSIVARGNNQPQHF.

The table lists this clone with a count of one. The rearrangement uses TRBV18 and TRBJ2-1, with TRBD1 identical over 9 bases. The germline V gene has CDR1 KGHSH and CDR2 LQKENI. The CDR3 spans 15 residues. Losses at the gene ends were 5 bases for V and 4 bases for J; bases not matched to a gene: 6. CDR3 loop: CASSMGQGGYNEQFF. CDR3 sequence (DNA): TGTGCCAGCTCAATGGGACAGGGAGGTTACAATGAGCAGTTCTTC.

The CDR3 spells CASSSPGMRRETQYF. Here the CDR3 DNA reads TGTGCCAGCAGCTCTCCAGGGATGAGACGGGAGACCCAGTACTTC. The chain uses TRBV5-6 and TRBJ2-5; weak D call: TRBD1 (5 bases). Deletions cut 3 bases from V and 5 bases from J, with 17 bases between. The CDR3 totals 15 residues. Per germline, CDR1 SGHDT and CDR2 YYEEEE.

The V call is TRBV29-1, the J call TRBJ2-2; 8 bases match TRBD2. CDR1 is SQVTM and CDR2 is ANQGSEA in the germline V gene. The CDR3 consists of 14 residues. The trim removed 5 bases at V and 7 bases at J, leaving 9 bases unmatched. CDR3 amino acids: CSVIRGGPDGELFF. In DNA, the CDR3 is TGCAGCGTTATACGGGGGGGGCCCGACGGGGAGCTGTTTTTT.

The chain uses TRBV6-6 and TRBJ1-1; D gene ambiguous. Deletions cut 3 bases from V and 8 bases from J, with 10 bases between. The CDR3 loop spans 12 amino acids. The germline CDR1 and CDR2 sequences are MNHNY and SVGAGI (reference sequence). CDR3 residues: CASSYRREEAFF. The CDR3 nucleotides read TGTGCCAGCAGTTATCGGAGAGAGGAAGCTTTCTTT.

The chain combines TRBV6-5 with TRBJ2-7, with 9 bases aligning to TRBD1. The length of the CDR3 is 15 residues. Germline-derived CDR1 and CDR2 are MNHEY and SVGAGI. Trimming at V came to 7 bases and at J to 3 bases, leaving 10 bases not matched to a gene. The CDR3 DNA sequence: TGTGCCAGCAAGCCTGCCGGGACAGGGTTCTACGAGCAGTACTTC. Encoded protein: CASKPAGTGFYEQYF.

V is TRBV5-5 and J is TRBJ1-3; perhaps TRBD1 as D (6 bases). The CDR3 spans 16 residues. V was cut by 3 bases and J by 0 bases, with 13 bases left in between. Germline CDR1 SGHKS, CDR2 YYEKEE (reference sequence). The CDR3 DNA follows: TGTGCCAGCAGCTGGAGACAGGAGAGCTCTGGAAACACCATATATTTT. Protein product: CASSWRQESSGNTIYF.

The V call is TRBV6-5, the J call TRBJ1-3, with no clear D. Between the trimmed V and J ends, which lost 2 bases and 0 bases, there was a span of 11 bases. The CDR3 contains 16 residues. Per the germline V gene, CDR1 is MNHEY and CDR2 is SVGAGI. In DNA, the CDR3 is TGTGCCAGCAGTTACGGGCAGCCGAGCTCTGGAAACACCATATATTTT. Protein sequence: CASSYGQPSSGNTIYF.

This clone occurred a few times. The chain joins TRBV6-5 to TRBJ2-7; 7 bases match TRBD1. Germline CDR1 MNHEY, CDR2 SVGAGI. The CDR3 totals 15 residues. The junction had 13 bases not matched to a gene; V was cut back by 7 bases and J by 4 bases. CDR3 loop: CASIYTGAFKYEQYF. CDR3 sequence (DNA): TGTGCCAGCATATATACAGGGGCTTTCAAGTACGAGCAGTACTTC.